The TCR beta chain under discussion was sequenced for a study of blood T cell repertoires in COVID-19. About the research overall: The United States, Italy and Spain provided the acute and convalescent COVID-19 samples.

V lost 4 bases to trimming and J lost 7 bases; unmatched junction nucleotides: 8. The CDR3 is made up of 15 amino acids. Germline values: CDR1 MNHEY, CDR2 SVGAGI. In the original processing: Researchers report that nucleated cell counts were estimated from reference gene primer amplification. Only in-frame clones appear in the TCRdb table, and some are missing; sequencing was by immunoSEQ multiplex PCR. That table gives V, J and clone size, and the DNA gave D and trimming. The sample holds 45,000 to 50,000 clones, 65% to 85% seen once. V and J are TRBV6-5 and TRBJ1-5; 9 nucleotides line up with TRBD1. This sequence originates from a human donor with active or convalescent COVID-19. The donor label of this sample is uncertain. Sequenced material: peripheral blood. The CDR3 nucleotides are TGTGCCAGCAGTTCCTCGGGACAGGGTTACCAGCCCCAGCATTTT. This translates into CASSSSGQGYQPQHF.